The 29 T cell receptor beta chains below come from one sample, sequenced in a study of T-cell reconstitution after alpha-beta-depleted transplantation in children. During its preparation, the TCRbeta library received unique molecular identifiers. TCRdb analysed the PCR reads with MiXCR anew, one entry per CDR3 protein. Here the sample spans about 110,000 distinct CDR3 sequences, over 9% being singletons. Sequenced material: PBMCs from the stem cell graft donor, taken from the stem cell graft. All receptors come from a human donor who donated a stem cell graft to a child with acute lymphoblastic leukemia.

In its sample, this clonotype was seen once. The gene calls are TRBV7-9 and TRBJ2-5, with 9 bases aligning to TRBD2. Germline CDR1 and CDR2: SEHNR and FQNEAQ (reference sequence). V shed 1 base and J 3 bases; nucleotides not matched to a gene: 0. The CDR3 consists of 14 residues. CDR3 protein: CASSLVAGEETQYF. The CDR3 nucleotides are TGTGCCAGCAGCTTAGTAGCGGGAGAAGAGACCCAGTACTTC.

This clonotype was counted many times. The genes are TRBV12-3 or TRBV12-4 and TRBJ2-3; D remains unclear. This CDR3 has 14 amino acids. Trimming left V 4 bases short and J 1 base short, with 9 bases between. As DNA, the CDR3 is TGTGCCAGCAGTTGGGCCCGGGGCACAGATACGCAGTATTTT. Amino acids: CASSWARGTDTQYF.

This clonotype was counted ten times or more. The chain employs TRBV6-2 or TRBV6-3 and TRBJ2-1; 8 bases agree with TRBD2. This CDR3 has 14 amino acids. V dropped 9 bases and J dropped 0; count of bases not matched to a gene: 4. The germline CDR1 and CDR2 sequences are MNHEY and SVGEGT. The CDR3 spells CASLSGSSYNEQFF. In nucleotides, the CDR3 is TGTGCCAGTTTGAGCGGGAGCTCCTACAATGAGCAGTTCTTC.

This clonotype was seen repeatedly, ten times or more. This chain links TRBV28 with TRBJ2-5, with TRBD2 identical over 9 bases. Trimming cost V 1 base and J 4 bases; bases outside gene matches: 1. The germline V gene encodes CDR1 MDHEN and CDR2 SYDVKM. The CDR3 has 14 residues. The CDR3: CASSLLLAGETQYF. DNA for the CDR3: TGTGCCAGCAGTTTATTACTAGCGGGAGAGACCCAGTACTTC.

This clonotype has ten or more counts. This chain connects TRBV18 to TRBJ2-3, with 9 bases identical to TRBD2. V shed 5 bases, J shed 4 bases, and the junction held 7 bases outside the gene matches. CDR1 KGHSH and CDR2 LQKENI come from the germline V gene. CDR3 length equals 15 residues. CDR3 sequence reads: CASSIGGGAPDTQYF. The CDR3 region has the DNA TGTGCCAGCTCAATTGGCGGGGGGGCCCCAGATACGCAGTATTTT. Combining the CDR3 with reference TRBV18 and TRBJ2-3 gives the whole variable domain NAGVMQNPRHLVRRRGQEARLRCSPMKGHSHVYWYRQLPEEGLKFMVYLQKENIIDESGMPKERFSAEFPKEGPSILRIQQVVRGDSAAYFCASSIGGGAPDTQYFGPGTRLTVL.

At least ten counts were recorded for this clonotype. The chain uses TRBV27 and TRBJ2-2; D may be TRBD1 or TRBD2 (5 bases each). Trimming shortened V by 7 bases and J by 0 bases, and 18 bases separated the two germline ends. Germline V gene lookup returns CDR1 MNHEY and CDR2 SMNVEV (reference sequence). CDR3 length: 17 amino acids. In DNA form, the CDR3 reads TGTGCCAGCAACCGAGGGGCAGGACTTTCGAACACCGGGGAGCTGTTTTTT. Protein sequence: CASNRGAGLSNTGELFF.

This clonotype was detected ten times or more. The chain has TRBV10-2 and TRBJ1-5, with a weak D call TRBD1 (5 bases). CDR3 size: 16 residues. Trimming stripped 0 bases from V and 2 bases from J, with 11 bases between. Germline-derived CDR1 and CDR2 are WSHSY and SAAADI. CDR3 residues: CASSESFRVGNQPQHF. CDR3 sequence (DNA): TGCGCCAGCAGTGAGTCGTTCAGGGTAGGCAATCAGCCCCAGCATTTT.

This clonotype was observed many times. The chain uses TRBV20-1 and TRBJ1-2, with D unresolved. The V end lost 6 bases, the J end lost 6 bases, and 17 bases lay between the germline ends. This CDR3 contains 13 residues. Germline V gives CDR1 DFQATT, CDR2 SNEGSKA (reference sequence). CDR3 amino acids: CSALRRVFNGYTF. The CDR3 coding sequence is TGCAGTGCCCTCAGGCGGGTGTTTAATGGCTACACCTTC.

This clonotype was seen at least ten times. The chain is built from TRBV5-8 and TRBJ2-2, with TRBD1 matching 10 bases. The germline CDR1 and CDR2 sequences are SGHTS and YDEGEE. V lost 4 bases to trimming and J lost 2 bases; unmatched junction nucleotides: 5. The CDR3 is 16 amino acids. CDR3 in DNA: TGTGCCAGCAGCCCCGACAGGGGGCTAAACACCGGGGAGCTGTTTTTT. Residues: CASSPDRGLNTGELFF.

This clonotype was counted at least ten times. The rearrangement uses TRBV5-1 and TRBJ2-2, with 11 bases matching TRBD1. The germline V gene has CDR1 SGHRS and CDR2 YFSETQ. This CDR3 comprises 15 residues. After removal of 3 bases from V and 4 bases from J, the junction contained 2 bases not matched to a gene. The CDR3, as DNA: TGCGCCAGCAGCTGGGACAGGGGGACCACCGGGGAGCTGTTTTTT. As protein: CASSWDRGTTGELFF.

This clonotype was picked up many times. This chain connects TRBV7-2 to TRBJ2-7, with D uncertain. Trimming removed 5 bases at V and 3 bases at J, with 11 bases between. In germline, CDR1 is SGHTA, CDR2 FQGNSA. CDR3 size: 13 residues. CDR3 in amino acids: CASSRSPFYEQYF. The CDR3 DNA sequence: TGTGCCAGCAGCCGGTCACCCTTCTACGAGCAGTACTTC.

This clonotype was seen a handful of times. The chain recombines TRBV12-3 or TRBV12-4 with TRBJ2-2; D may be TRBD2 (5 bases). V was cut by 1 base and J by 1 base, with 16 bases left in between. The CDR3 spans 18 residues. The CDR3 DNA reads as TGTGCCAGCAGTTTAGGGTCGGGCGGGCTTAAGAACACCGGGGAGCTGTTTTTT. Encoded protein: CASSLGSGGLKNTGELFF.

The V call is TRBV27, the J call TRBJ1-5; D is ambiguous. V was clipped by 8 bases and J by 0 bases, with 20 bases between them. This CDR3 contains 17 residues. Germline lookup yields CDR1 MNHEY and CDR2 SMNVEV (reference sequence). CDR3 sequence (DNA): TGTGCCAGCCTGGCGTATGCAGGTGCTTATAGCAATCAGCCCCAGCATTTT. This codes for CASLAYAGAYSNQPQHF.

There are many counts of this clonotype. The rearrangement joins TRBV28 to TRBJ2-5; unclear D gene. Germline V gives CDR1 MDHEN, CDR2 SYDVKM. Trimming pared 6 bases from V and 5 bases from J, leaving 16 bases between. There are 14 residues in the CDR3. In nucleotides, the CDR3 is TGTGCCAGCAGCCTACAGAGATTGGGGGAGACCCAGTACTTC. Protein product: CASSLQRLGETQYF.

This clonotype showed up many times. This chain links TRBV29-1 with TRBJ1-1, with 9 bases identical to TRBD1. Unmatched junction bases numbered 10, after V lost 5 bases and J lost 0 bases. CDR3 length: 16 amino acids. Germline CDR1 reads SQVTM; CDR2 reads ANQGSEA. The CDR3 DNA reads as TGCAGCGTTCCCGGACAGGGGAGGGGCATGAACACTGAAGCTTTCTTT. Amino acids: CSVPGQGRGMNTEAFF.

This clonotype was seen many times. The chain couples TRBV27 to TRBJ2-1; D is perhaps TRBD2 (5 bases). The V end was cut by 4 bases, the J end by 2 bases, with 9 bases between. The CDR3 is 14 amino acids. Germline V lookup: CDR1 MNHEY, CDR2 SMNVEV (reference sequence). In DNA form, the CDR3 reads TGTGCCAGCAGTTCGGGATGGACCTACAATGAGCAGTTCTTC. Amino acids: CASSSGWTYNEQFF.

Regarding this clonotype: A single base separates this from a much larger clone, so it may be a read error. This rearrangement joins TRBV5-1 to TRBJ2-2; D is possibly TRBD1 (5 bases). CDR3 length: 15 residues. The V end lost 9 bases, the J end lost 0 bases, and 15 bases lay between the germline ends. Germline CDR1 and CDR2: SGHRS and YFSETQ. This CDR3 is CATSPRQSNTGELFF. CDR3 DNA sequence: TGCGCCACCTCCCCGAGACAGTCGAACACCGGGGAGCTGTTTTTT.

Ten or more counts support this clonotype. J is TRBJ1-5 and V is TRBV7-2; perhaps TRBD1 as D (5 bases). Germline V CDR1 and CDR2: SGHTA, FQGNSA. Deletions cut 1 base from V and 0 bases from J, with 7 bases between. The CDR3 totals 15 residues. The CDR3 DNA is TGTGCCAGCAGCTTAGAGAGGGGTAGCAATCAGCCCCAGCATTTT. Its translation is CASSLERGSNQPQHF.

This clonotype occurred many times. The chain joins TRBV6-2 or TRBV6-3 to TRBJ1-4; no definite D call. Germline CDR1 and CDR2: MNHEY and SVGEGT. The CDR3 is 15 residues long. With 2 bases removed from V and 7 bases from J, the gap between germline ends came to 14 bases. CDR3 residues: CASSYETLLGEKLFF. The CDR3 bases are TGTGCCAGCAGTTACGAGACTCTACTAGGTGAAAAACTGTTTTTT.

This clonotype was seen ten or more times. The chain joins TRBV20-1 to TRBJ2-1; D remains unclear. The CDR3 has 14 amino acids. In germline, CDR1 is DFQATT, CDR2 SNEGSKA (reference sequence). Trimming shortened V by 3 bases and J by 0 bases, and 9 bases separated the two germline ends. CDR3 DNA: TGCAGTGCTAGCGGGCCTCCCTCCTACAATGAGCAGTTCTTC. Amino acid sequence: CSASGPPSYNEQFF.

This clonotype has ten or more counts. One end of the junction fails to match germline, which may point to a read error. The CDR3 sequence: CASSTGQGNEQYF. CDR3 sequence (DNA): TGTGCTAGCAGCACGGGACAGGGCAACGAGCAGTACTTC. V gene TRBV7-7 combines with J gene TRBJ2-7; 9 bases align to TRBD1. The CDR3 is 13 amino acids. Germline-derived CDR1 and CDR2 are SSHAT and FNYEAQ (reference sequence).

This clonotype was counted ten times or more. The chain recombines TRBV7-2 with TRBJ2-3, with D tentatively TRBD1 or TRBD2 (5 bases each). Germline V CDR1 and CDR2: SGHTA, FQGNSA. The CDR3 length is 14 residues. Trimming took off 3 bases at V and 2 bases at J, with 9 bases between the two ends. The chain's CDR3 is CASSLGRPTDTQYF. The CDR3 coding sequence is TGTGCCAGCAGCTTGGGACGACCCACAGATACGCAGTATTTT. Filled out from reference TRBV7-2 and TRBJ2-3, the complete variable domain reads GAGVSQSPSNKVTEKGKDVELRCDPISGHTALYWYRQSLGQGLEFLIYFQGNSAPDKSGLPSDRFSAERTGGSVSTLTIQRTQQEDSAVYLCASSLGRPTDTQYFGPGTRLTVL.

The table lists this clonotype with many counts. The chain combines TRBV25-1 with TRBJ2-5; perhaps TRBD1 as D (6 bases). V was clipped by 4 bases and J by 0 bases, with 30 bases between them. The V gene's germline CDR1 is MGHDK and CDR2 SYGVNS. This CDR3 region has 21 residues. CDR3 nucleotide sequence: TGTGCCAGCAGTGGCCGCCCCTACCGGCTCTCGTCGACAGGACACCAAGAGACCCAGTACTTC. Translated, it gives CASSGRPYRLSSTGHQETQYF.

This chain links TRBV3-1 with TRBJ2-1, with 7 bases aligning to TRBD2. Germline V lookup: CDR1 LGHDT, CDR2 YNNKEL (reference sequence). The CDR3 sequence is 18 residues long. J lost 1 base, V lost 3 bases, and 12 bases had no gene match. The CDR3 DNA is TGTGCCAGCAGCCAGGGGTTTAGGCGGGAGTGGTCCTACAATGAGCAGTTCTTC. Its protein is CASSQGFRREWSYNEQFF.

As regards this clonotype: A read error is possible here, since a much larger clone lies one base away. The chain carries TRBV12-3 or TRBV12-4 and TRBJ1-3; a possible D gene is TRBD1 (6 bases). Deletions cut 5 bases from V and 3 bases from J, with 17 bases between. The CDR3 totals 16 residues. This chain's CDR3 is CASSTNQGGHGNTIYF. Here the CDR3 DNA reads TGTGCCAGCAGTACCAATCAAGGGGGGCATGGAAACACCATATATTTT.

The chain uses TRBV6-6 and TRBJ1-4; D is uncertain. CDR1 and CDR2 from the germline V gene are MNHNY and SVGAGI (reference sequence). The CDR3 consists of 12 residues. Trimming removed 2 bases at V and 8 bases at J, with 6 bases between. The CDR3, as DNA: TGTGCCAGCAGTTACGTTGGGGAAAAACTGTTTTTT. Amino acid sequence: CASSYVGEKLFF.

In its sample, this clonotype was seen many times. The chain carries TRBV12-3 or TRBV12-4 and TRBJ1-2; 8 nucleotides agree with TRBD1. V lost 6 bases to trimming and J lost 0 bases; unmatched junction nucleotides: 6. The CDR3 sequence is 15 residues long. The CDR3 nucleotides read TGTGCCAGCAGATCTAGGGACAGGACTAACTATGGCTACACCTTC. This gives the protein CASRSRDRTNYGYTF.

This rearrangement joins TRBV20-1 to TRBJ2-1; possible D gene TRBD2, 7 bases. Germline CDR1 reads DFQATT; CDR2 reads SNEGSKA (reference sequence). Trimming pared 7 bases from V and 0 bases from J, leaving 13 bases between. There are 14 residues in the CDR3. The chain's CDR3 is CSGRGAHSYNEQFF. In DNA form, the CDR3 reads TGCAGTGGACGGGGGGCCCACTCCTACAATGAGCAGTTCTTC.

This clonotype was seen repeatedly, ten times or more. The chain employs TRBV7-3 and TRBJ2-1; no reliable D call. From germline, CDR1 is SGHTA and CDR2 FQGTGA. CDR3 length: 12 residues. V was clipped by 3 bases and J by 7 bases, with 7 bases between them. In DNA form, the CDR3 reads TGTGCCAGCAGCTTCGTTGGGAATGAGCAGTTCTTC. This gives the protein CASSFVGNEQFF.